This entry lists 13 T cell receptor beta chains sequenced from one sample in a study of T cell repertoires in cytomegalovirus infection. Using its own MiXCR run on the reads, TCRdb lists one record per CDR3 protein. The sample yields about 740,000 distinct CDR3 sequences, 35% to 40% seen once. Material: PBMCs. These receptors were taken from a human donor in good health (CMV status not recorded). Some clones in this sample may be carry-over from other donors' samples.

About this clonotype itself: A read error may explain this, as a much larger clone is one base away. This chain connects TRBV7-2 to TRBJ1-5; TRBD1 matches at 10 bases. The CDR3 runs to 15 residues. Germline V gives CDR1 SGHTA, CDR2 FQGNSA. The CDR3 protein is CATRRDRGRNQLQHF. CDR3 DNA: TGTGCCACCCGACGGGACAGGGGCCGCAATCAGCTCCAGCATTTT. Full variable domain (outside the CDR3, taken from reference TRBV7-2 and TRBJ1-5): GAGVSQSPSNKVTEKGKDVELRCDPISGHTALYWYRQSLGQGLEFLIYFQGNSAPDKSGLPSDRFSAERTGGSVSTLTIQRTQQEDSAVYLCATRRDRGRNQLQHFGDGTRLSIL.

The CDR3 nucleotides read TGTGCCAGTAAATCTGGGGCCAACGTCCTGACTTTC. Its translation is CASKSGANVLTF. The chain carries TRBV19 and TRBJ2-6, with D hard to call. Germline CDR1 and CDR2: LNHDA and SQIVND (reference sequence). V lost 7 bases and J lost 1, with 2 bases in between. CDR3 length equals 12 residues.

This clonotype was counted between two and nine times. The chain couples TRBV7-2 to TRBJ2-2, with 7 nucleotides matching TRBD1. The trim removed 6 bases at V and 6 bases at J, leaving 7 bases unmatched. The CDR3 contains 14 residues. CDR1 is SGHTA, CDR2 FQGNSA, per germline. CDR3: CASSRHRGAGELFF. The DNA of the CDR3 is TGTGCCAGCAGTCGTCACAGGGGAGCCGGGGAGCTGTTTTTT.

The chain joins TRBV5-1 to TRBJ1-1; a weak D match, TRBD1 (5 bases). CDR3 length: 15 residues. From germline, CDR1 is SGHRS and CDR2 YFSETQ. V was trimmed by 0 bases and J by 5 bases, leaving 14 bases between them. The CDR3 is CASSLGDRFETEAFF. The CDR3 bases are TGCGCCAGCAGCTTGGGGGACCGTTTCGAAACTGAAGCTTTCTTT.

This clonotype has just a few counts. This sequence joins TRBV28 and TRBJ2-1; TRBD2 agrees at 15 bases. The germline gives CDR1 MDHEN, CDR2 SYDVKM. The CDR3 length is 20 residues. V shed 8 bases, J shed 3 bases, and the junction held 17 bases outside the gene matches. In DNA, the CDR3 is TGTGCCAGCGGGGGACTAGCGGGAGGAACAGGTCCGTTCGGCTACAATGAGCAGTTCTTC. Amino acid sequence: CASGGLAGGTGPFGYNEQFF.

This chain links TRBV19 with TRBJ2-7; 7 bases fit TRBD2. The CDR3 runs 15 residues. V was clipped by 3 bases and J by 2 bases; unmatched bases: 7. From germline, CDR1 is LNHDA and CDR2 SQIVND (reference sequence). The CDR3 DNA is TGTGCCAGTAGTATCGGTCGCGGGAGCCCCTACGAGCAGTACTTC. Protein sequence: CASSIGRGSPYEQYF.

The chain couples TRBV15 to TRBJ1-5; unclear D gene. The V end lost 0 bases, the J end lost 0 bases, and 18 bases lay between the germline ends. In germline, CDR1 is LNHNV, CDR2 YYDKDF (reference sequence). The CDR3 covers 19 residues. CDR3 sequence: CATSRDLTVGINSNQPQHF. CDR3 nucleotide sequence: TGTGCCACCAGCAGAGACCTGACCGTGGGGATAAATAGCAATCAGCCCCAGCATTTT.

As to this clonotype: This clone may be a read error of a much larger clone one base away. This CDR3 is CASRSDGSVPQHF. The DNA of the CDR3 is TGTGCCAGCAGGAGCGACGGGTCGGTTCCCCAGCATTTT. The chain joins TRBV6-6 to TRBJ1-5; D gene unclear. Germline V gene sequence: CDR1 MNHNY, CDR2 SVGAGI (reference sequence). This CDR3 has 13 residues. The ends were cut back, 6 bases at V and 10 bases at J, with 16 bases in the middle.

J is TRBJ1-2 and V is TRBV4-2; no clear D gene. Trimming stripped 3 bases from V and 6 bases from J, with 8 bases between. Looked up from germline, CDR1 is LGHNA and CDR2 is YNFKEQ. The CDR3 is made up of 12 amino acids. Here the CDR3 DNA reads TGTGCCAGCAGCCAGCCCGAAAATGGCTACACCTTC. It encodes CASSQPENGYTF.

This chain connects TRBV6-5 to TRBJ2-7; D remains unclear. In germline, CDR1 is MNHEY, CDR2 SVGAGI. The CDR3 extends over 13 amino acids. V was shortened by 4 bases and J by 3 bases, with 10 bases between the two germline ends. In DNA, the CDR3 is TGTGCCAGCAGTTTCGACACGAACTACGAGCAGTACTTC. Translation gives CASSFDTNYEQYF.

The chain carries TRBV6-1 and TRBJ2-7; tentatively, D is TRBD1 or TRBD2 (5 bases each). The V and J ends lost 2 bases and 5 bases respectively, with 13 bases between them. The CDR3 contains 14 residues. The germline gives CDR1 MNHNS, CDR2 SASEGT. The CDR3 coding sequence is TGTGCCAGCAGTGAATTGAGGGGTCGCAACGAGCAGTACTTC. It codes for CASSELRGRNEQYF.

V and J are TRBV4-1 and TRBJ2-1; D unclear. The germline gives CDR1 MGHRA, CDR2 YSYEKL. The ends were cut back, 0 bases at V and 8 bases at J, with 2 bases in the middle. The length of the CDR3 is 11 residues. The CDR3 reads CASSQDDEQFF. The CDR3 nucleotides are TGCGCCAGCAGCCAAGATGATGAGCAGTTCTTC.

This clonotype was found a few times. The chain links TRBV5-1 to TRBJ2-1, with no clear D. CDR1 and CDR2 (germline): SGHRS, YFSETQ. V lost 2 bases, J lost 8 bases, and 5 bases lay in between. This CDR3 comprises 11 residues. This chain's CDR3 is CASSFTYEQFF. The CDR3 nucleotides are TGCGCCAGCAGCTTTACCTATGAGCAGTTCTTC. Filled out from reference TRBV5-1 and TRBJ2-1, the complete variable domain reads KAGVTQTPRYLIKTRGQQVTLSCSPISGHRSVSWYQQTPGQGLQFLFEYFSETQRNKGNFPGRFSGRQFSNSRSEMNVSTLELGDSALYLCASSFTYEQFFGPGTRLTVL.